This note documents a single T cell receptor (beta chain) sequence. What it binds is not known. This sample was taken from a study of T cell responses to AZD1222 COVID-19 vaccine. Whole-study results and caveats: The study sampled repertoires only after the peak T cell response. Only a handful of individuals given AZD1222 were seropositive at baseline. Females outnumbered males among donors, who were mostly white British; clonal diversity was possibly underestimated.

The V end was cut by 0 bases, the J end by 0 bases, with 5 bases between. The CDR3 loop spans 14 amino acids. Germline V CDR1 and CDR2: SGHTA, FQGNSA. Method: immunoSEQ multiplex PCR; TCRdb's copy keeps in-frame clones and lacks some. The sample consists of 94,000 or so clones, roughly nine tenths of them appearing once. The chain uses TRBV7-2 and TRBJ1-1; maybe TRBD1 (5 bases). The sequence derives from an adult in good health. The sample here was peripheral blood, taken on day 0 of AZD1222 vaccination. CDR3 bases: TGTGCCAGCAGCTTAGCCAGGGTGAACACTGAAGCTTTCTTT. Encoded protein: CASSLARVNTEAFF.